The T cell receptor (beta chain) described here comes from a study of CXCR3-negative and CXCR3-positive naive CD8 T cells. Across the study: The libraries yielded 130 million to 150 million TRB reads, about 1.5 +/- 0.3 million each.

The libraries of TRB cDNA were prepared using 5' RACE with UMI labels. One entry per CDR3 protein, without DNA, is what TCRdb gives after re-calling the 5' RACE reads. This table holds 40,000 to 45,000 distinct CDR3 sequences. In the case of this clonotype: The antigen is unknown.

This CDR3 has 14 residues. Germline loops: CDR1 SGHVS, CDR2 FNYEAQ. Whole-study results and caveats: Whereas memory cells differed, naive CXCR3-negative and CXCR3-positive cells shared similar TRBV-TRBJ usage. The study found comparably high diversity in both naive subsets and much lower diversity in memory CD8+ cells. For the naive subsets, surface CD5 was similar, and TCR strength was inferred from TRB CDR3 properties.

The rearrangement joins TRBV7-6 to TRBJ2-5. The origin of this receptor is a human donor in good health. Some clones in this sample may be carry-over from other donors' samples. What was sequenced was memory CD8+ T cells from blood. CDR3 in amino acids: CASRLTAIEETQYF.